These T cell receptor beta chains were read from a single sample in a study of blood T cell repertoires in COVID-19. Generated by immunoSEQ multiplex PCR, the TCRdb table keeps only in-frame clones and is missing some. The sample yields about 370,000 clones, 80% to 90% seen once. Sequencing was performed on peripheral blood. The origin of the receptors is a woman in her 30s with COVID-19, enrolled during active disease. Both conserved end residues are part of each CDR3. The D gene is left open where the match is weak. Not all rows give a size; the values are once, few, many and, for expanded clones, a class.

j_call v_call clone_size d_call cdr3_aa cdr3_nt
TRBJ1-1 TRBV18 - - CASSYEGLWRAFF TGTGCCAGCTCATACGAGGGATTATGGAGAGCTTTCTTT
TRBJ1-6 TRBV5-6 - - CASSLGGPGRDSPLHF TGTGCCAGCAGCTTGGGGGGGCCGGGGAGGGATTCACCCCTCCACTTT
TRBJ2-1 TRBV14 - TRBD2 CASSLGLAGGNEQFF TGTGCCAGCAGCCTCGGACTAGCGGGAGGGAATGAGCAGTTCTTC
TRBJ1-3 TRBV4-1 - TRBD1 CASSQDWSRGLISGGNTIYF TGCGCCAGCAGCCAAGATTGGAGCAGGGGGTTAATTTCGGGAGGAAACACCATATATTTT
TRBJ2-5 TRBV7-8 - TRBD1 CASSLMGQRQETQYF TGTGCCAGCAGCCTAATGGGACAGAGACAAGAGACCCAGTACTTC
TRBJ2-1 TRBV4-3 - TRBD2 CASSQARAGGPDEQFF TGCGCCAGCAGCCAAGCACGGGCGGGGGGGCCGGATGAGCAGTTCTTC
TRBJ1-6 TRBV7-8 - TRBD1 CASSSRTGSNSPLHF TGTGCCAGCAGCTCAAGGACAGGGTCGAATTCACCCCTCCACTTT
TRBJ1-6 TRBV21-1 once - CASSKVGRFGRASGSDLYNSPLHF TGTGCCAGCAGCAAAGTAGGAAGATTCGGGAGGGCCTCCGGTTCCGATTTATATAATTCACCCCTCCACTTT
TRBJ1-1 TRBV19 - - CASSMQGLNTEAFF TGTGCCAGTAGTATGCAGGGACTCAACACTGAAGCTTTCTTT
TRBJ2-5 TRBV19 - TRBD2 CASSASGGTQETQYF TGTGCCAGTAGTGCTAGCGGGGGGACTCAAGAGACCCAGTACTTC
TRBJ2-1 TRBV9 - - CASSVEGGINNEQFF TGTGCCAGCAGCGTAGAGGGGGGGATTAACAATGAGCAGTTCTTC
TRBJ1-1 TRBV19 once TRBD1 CASSLSGTGNTEAFF TGTGCCAGTAGTCTCTCCGGGACAGGGAACACTGAAGCTTTCTTT
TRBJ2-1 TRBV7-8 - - CASSLARGGGLLNEQFF TGTGCCAGCAGCTTAGCGCGGGGAGGGGGGCTCCTCAATGAGCAGTTCTTC
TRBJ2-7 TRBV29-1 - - CSAAWNRRFHEQYF TGCAGCGCAGCGTGGAACAGGCGCTTCCACGAGCAGTACTTC
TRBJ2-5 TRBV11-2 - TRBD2 CASSLSGRGVRETQYF TGTGCCAGCAGCTTAAGCGGGAGGGGTGTTCGAGAGACCCAGTACTTC
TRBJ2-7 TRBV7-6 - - CASSRTEAYEQYF TGTGCCAGCAGCCGGACAGAGGCCTACGAGCAGTACTTC
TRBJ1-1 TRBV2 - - CASSAEEGYTEAFF TGTGCCAGCAGTGCGGAGGAAGGCTACACTGAAGCTTTCTTT
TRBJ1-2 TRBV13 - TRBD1 CASSNEPGQGVNYGYTF TGTGCCAGCAGCAACGAGCCGGGACAGGGTGTCAACTATGGCTACACCTTC
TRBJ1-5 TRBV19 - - CASRQGFQPQHF TGTGCCAGTAGACAGGGTTTTCAGCCCCAGCATTTT
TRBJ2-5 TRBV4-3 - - CASSQDGGGLGETQYF TGCGCCAGCAGCCAAGATGGGGGGGGCTTAGGGGAGACCCAGTACTTC
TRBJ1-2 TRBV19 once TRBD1 CASSMYGQENYGYTF TGTGCCAGTAGTATGTATGGACAGGAGAACTATGGCTACACCTTC
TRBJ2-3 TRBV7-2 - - CASSLVASATDTQYF TGTGCCAGCAGCTTAGTGGCTAGCGCCACAGATACGCAGTATTTT
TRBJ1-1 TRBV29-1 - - CSVDSDTEAFF TGCAGCGTTGATAGTGACACTGAAGCTTTCTTT
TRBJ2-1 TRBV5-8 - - CASSLSDLDLGPYNEQFF TGTGCCAGCAGCTTGTCCGACTTGGATTTGGGTCCCTACAATGAGCAGTTCTTC
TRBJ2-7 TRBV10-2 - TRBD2 CATLRGGGAYEQYF TGCGCCACCTTACGTGGCGGGGGGGCCTACGAGCAGTACTTC
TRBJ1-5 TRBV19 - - CASSARRGPNQPQHF TGTGCCAGTAGTGCCCGGAGGGGTCCCAATCAGCCCCAGCATTTT
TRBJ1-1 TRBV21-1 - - CASSNPGHQVKTEAFF TGTGCCAGCAGCAATCCGGGACATCAGGTAAAAACTGAAGCTTTCTTT
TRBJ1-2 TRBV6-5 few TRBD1 CASSVFSGGNYGYTF TGTGCCAGCAGCGTTTTTTCAGGGGGAAACTATGGCTACACCTTC
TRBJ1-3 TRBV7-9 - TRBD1 CASSLGDRGNTIYF TGTGCCAGCAGCTTGGGGGACAGGGGGAACACCATATATTTT
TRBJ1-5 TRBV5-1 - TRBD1 CASSVDRGLDQPQHF TGCGCCAGCAGCGTGGACAGGGGGCTGGATCAGCCCCAGCATTTT
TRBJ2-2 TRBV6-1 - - CASSEFGGSRELFF TGTGCCAGCAGTGAATTCGGAGGGAGCCGGGAGCTGTTTTTT
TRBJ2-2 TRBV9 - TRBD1 CASSVGDRGLQRNTGELFF TGTGCCAGCAGCGTAGGGGACAGGGGGCTTCAACGGAACACCGGGGAGCTGTTTTTT